This T cell receptor beta chain was profiled in a study of CD8 T cells in acute hepatitis C reinfection. General study findings and limits: Only TCRbeta was bulk sequenced, so alphabeta pairing of public clonotypes remains unknown. One of thirteen outcome-independent public clonotypes used V04-02/J02-02. All groups preferentially used TRBV04 and TRBV06, which was not due to overrepresentation in the naive pool.

Clones were read by immunoSEQ multiplex PCR, and TCRdb kept only the in-frame ones, dropping some. In the table there are tens of thousands of clones, just under 90% of which are singletons. With V trimmed by 1 base and J by 7 bases, 7 bases remained unmatched. CDR3 size: 14 residues. The germline V gene has CDR1 GTSNPN and CDR2 SVGIG (reference sequence). This clone appeared once. Its antigen is not identified. The time point here: naive CD8 control sorted from an acute-time-point sample. A positive HCV RNA or antibody test following a negative test within 24 weeks defined acute primary infection. This TCR derives from a man in his thirties or forties with chronic hepatitis C. The sequencing input was naive CD8+ T cells from PBMCs. V is TRBV30 and J is TRBJ2-7, with 10 bases matching TRBD1. The CDR3 DNA follows: TGTGCCTGGAGTGCCGGGACAGGGGATGAGGAGCAGTACTTC. Translating gives CAWSAGTGDEEQYF.